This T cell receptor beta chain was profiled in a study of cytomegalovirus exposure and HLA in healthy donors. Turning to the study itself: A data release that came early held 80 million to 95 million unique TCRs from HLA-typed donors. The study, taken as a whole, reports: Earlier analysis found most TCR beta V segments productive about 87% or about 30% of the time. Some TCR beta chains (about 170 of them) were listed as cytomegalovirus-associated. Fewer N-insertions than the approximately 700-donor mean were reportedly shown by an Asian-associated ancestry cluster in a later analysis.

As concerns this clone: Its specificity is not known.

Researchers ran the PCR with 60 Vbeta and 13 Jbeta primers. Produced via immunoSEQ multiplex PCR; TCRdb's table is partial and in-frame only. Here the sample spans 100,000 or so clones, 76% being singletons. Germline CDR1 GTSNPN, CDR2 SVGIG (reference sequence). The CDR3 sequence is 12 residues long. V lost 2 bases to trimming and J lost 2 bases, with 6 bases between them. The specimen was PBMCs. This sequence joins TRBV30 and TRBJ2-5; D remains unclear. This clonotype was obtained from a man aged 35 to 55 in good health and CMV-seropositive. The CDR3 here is CAWSRGQETQYF. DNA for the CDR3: TGTGCCTGGAGTAGAGGTCAAGAGACCCAGTACTTC.